Sequencing of this T cell receptor beta chain was carried out in a study of T-cell reconstitution after alpha-beta-depleted transplantation in children. Trimming stripped 4 bases from V and 1 base from J, with 18 bases between. The length of the CDR3 is 16 residues. Looked up from germline, CDR1 is SGDLS and CDR2 is YYNGEE. The TCRbeta library incorporated unique molecular identifiers. TCRdb reanalysed the PCR reads using MiXCR and keeps one entry per CDR3 protein. The table has hundreds of thousands of distinct CDR3 sequences, over 9.5% seen once. This clonotype was counted a few times. The clonotype originates from a human donor who donated a stem cell graft to a child with acute myeloid leukemia. The sequencing here drew on PBMCs from the stem cell graft donor, taken from the stem cell graft. The chain has TRBV9 and TRBJ2-7; the D call may be TRBD1 or TRBD2 (6 bases each). The chain's CDR3 is CASSPLGGGPSYEQYF. The CDR3 nucleotides are TGTGCCAGCAGCCCCCTAGGGGGAGGACCTTCCTACGAGCAGTACTTC.